The rows below give T cell receptor beta chains drawn from one sample of a study of T cell responses to AZD1222 COVID-19 vaccine. Clones were read by immunoSEQ multiplex PCR, and TCRdb kept only the in-frame ones, dropping some. The sample shows 80,000 to 90,000 clones, around nine tenths of them seen only once. The sequencing here drew on peripheral blood, taken on day 0 of AZD1222 vaccination. These receptors were taken from an adult in good health. CDR3s include the opening cysteine and the closing phenylalanine or tryptophan. The D gene is left open where the match is weak. Some rows have no size entry. The others give once, few or many, or a class for an expanded clone.

clone_size d_call j_call v_call cdr3_aa cdr3_nt
- - TRBJ2-7 TRBV9 CASSPWSSYEQYF TGTGCCAGCAGCCCCTGGAGCTCCTACGAGCAGTACTTC
- TRBD1 TRBJ2-7 TRBV6-5 CASSLRDRETYEQYF TGTGCCAGCAGTCTCCGGGACAGGGAAACCTACGAGCAGTACTTC
- - TRBJ1-6 TRBV6-5 CASSKRGSPLHF TGTGCCAGCAGTAAGAGAGGTTCACCCCTCCACTTT
- - TRBJ2-3 TRBV27 CASSLSGTDTQYF TGTGCCAGCAGTTTATCGGGCACAGATACGCAGTATTTT
- - TRBJ2-1 TRBV27 CASSPPYGIERDEQFF TGTGCCAGCAGTCCCCCGTATGGGATCGAACGGGATGAGCAGTTCTTC
- - TRBJ2-5 TRBV24-1 CATSDTGNEQETQYF TGTGCCACCAGTGACACGGGGAATGAACAAGAGACCCAGTACTTC
- TRBD1 TRBJ1-1 TRBV19 CASSVRDRNTEAFF TGTGCCAGTAGTGTCCGGGACAGGAACACTGAAGCTTTCTTT
- - TRBJ2-7 TRBV29-1 CSVELGEGYEQYF TGCAGCGTTGAACTCGGGGAAGGGTACGAGCAGTACTTC
- TRBD1 TRBJ1-2 TRBV29-1 CSGGGRQGGYGYTF TGCAGCGGAGGGGGGCGACAGGGCGGCTATGGCTACACCTTC
- TRBD1 TRBJ1-1 TRBV9 CASSPGQGIAEAFF TGTGCCAGCAGCCCAGGACAGGGGATCGCTGAAGCTTTCTTT
- TRBD2 TRBJ2-2 TRBV19 CASGLAGVNTGELFF TGTGCCAGTGGACTAGCGGGGGTTAACACCGGGGAGCTGTTTTTT
- - TRBJ1-2 TRBV7-2 CASSSGQRKGYTF TGTGCCAGCAGCTCCGGACAGAGGAAGGGCTACACCTTC
- - TRBJ1-5 TRBV18 CASSNQKGSNQPQHF TGTGCCAGCTCAAATCAAAAGGGGAGCAATCAGCCCCAGCATTTT
few TRBD2 TRBJ2-3 TRBV6-4 CASSPGAGGADTQYF TGTGCCAGCAGCCCGGGTGCGGGAGGTGCAGATACGCAGTATTTT
- - TRBJ1-3 TRBV9 CASSVAPGRGNTIYF TGTGCCAGCAGCGTAGCCCCGGGACGGGGAAACACCATATATTTT
- - TRBJ1-2 TRBV27 CASSLGGTSWGYTF TGTGCCAGCAGTTTGGGAGGAACCTCCTGGGGCTACACCTTC
- TRBD1 TRBJ1-5 TRBV25-1 CASSGGQGSQPQHF TGTGCCAGCAGTGGGGGACAGGGATCACAGCCCCAGCATTTT
- - TRBJ2-2 TRBV7-3 CASSLGRQNTGELFF TGTGCCAGCAGCCTGGGACGGCAAAACACCGGGGAGCTGTTTTTT
once TRBD1 TRBJ1-5 TRBV2 CASKKGGQPQHF TGTGCCAGCAAGAAAGGGGGCCAGCCCCAGCATTTT
- - TRBJ2-7 TRBV12-3/TRBV12-4 CASGWAYEQYF TGTGCCAGCGGGTGGGCCTACGAGCAGTACTTC